Given below is one T cell receptor (beta chain) in context. Its target is unknown. The junction departs from the called germline gene at one end, perhaps through a read error. Overall study findings and caveats: The larger-cohort validation was restricted to a single TCR beta V-J rearrangement rather than whole repertoires.

The CDR3 has 15 amino acids. Germline CDR1 reads LGHNA; CDR2 reads YSLEER. After constant-region reverse-primer amplification, full-length variable regions underwent semi-nested PCR with Nested Universal Primer A. Each CDR3 protein gets one entry after TCRdb re-called the 5' RACE reads with MiXCR. The sample includes 50,000 to 80,000 distinct CDR3 sequences, about 20% of them seen just once. The clonotype comes from a female donor with breast cancer. Material for sequencing was memory CD4+ T cells sorted from a lymph node. Stated subset: memory CD4+ T cells, CD4+CD45RO+CD25-. The chain uses TRBV4-3 and TRBJ2-7; D is ambiguous. The CDR3: CASSPSPGYSYERYF. DNA of the CDR3: TGCGCCAGCAGCCCATCCCCCGGGTACTCCTACGAGCGGTACTTC.